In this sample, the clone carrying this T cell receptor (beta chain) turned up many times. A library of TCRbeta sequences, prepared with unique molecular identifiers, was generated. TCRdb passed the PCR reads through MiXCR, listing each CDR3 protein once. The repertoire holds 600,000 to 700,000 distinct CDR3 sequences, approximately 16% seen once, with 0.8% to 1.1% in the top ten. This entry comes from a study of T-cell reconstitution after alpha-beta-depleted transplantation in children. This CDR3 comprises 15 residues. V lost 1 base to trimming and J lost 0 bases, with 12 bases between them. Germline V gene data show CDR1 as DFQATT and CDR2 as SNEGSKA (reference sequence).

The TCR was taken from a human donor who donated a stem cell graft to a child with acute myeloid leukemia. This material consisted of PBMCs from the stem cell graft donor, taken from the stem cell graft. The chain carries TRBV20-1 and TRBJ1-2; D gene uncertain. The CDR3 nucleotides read TGCAGTGCTAGAGGCACCGCCCTTACTAACTATGGCTACACCTTC. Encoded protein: CSARGTALTNYGYTF.